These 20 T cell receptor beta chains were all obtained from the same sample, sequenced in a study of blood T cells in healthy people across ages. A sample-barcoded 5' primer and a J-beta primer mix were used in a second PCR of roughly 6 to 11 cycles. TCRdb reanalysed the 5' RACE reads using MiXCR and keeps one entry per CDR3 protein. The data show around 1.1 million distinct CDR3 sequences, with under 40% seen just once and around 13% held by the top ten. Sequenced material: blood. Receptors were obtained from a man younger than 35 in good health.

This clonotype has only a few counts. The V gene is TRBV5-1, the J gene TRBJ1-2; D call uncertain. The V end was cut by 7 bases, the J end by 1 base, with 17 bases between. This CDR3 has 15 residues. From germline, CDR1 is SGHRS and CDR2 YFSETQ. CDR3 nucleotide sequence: TGCGCCAGCGGCTCAGGAGGCAACATTAACTATGGCTACACCTTC. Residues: CASGSGGNINYGYTF.

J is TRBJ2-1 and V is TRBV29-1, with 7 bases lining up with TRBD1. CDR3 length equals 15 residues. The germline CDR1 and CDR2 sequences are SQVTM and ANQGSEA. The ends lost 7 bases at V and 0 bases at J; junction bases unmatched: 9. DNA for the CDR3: TGCAGCGCCCCCCTCTGGGACAGCTCCTACAATGAGCAGTTCTTC. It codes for CSAPLWDSSYNEQFF.

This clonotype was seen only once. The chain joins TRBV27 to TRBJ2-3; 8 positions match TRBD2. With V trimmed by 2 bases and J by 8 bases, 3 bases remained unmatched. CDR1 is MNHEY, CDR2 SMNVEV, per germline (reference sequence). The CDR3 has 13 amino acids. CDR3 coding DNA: TGTGCCAGCAGTTTACGGGGGGGCGGTACGCAGTATTTT. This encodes CASSLRGGGTQYF.

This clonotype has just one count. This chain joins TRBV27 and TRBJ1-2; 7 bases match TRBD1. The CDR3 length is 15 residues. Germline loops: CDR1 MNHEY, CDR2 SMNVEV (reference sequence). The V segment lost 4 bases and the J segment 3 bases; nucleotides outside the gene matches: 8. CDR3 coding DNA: TGTGCCAGCAGTTCGGAAAACAGGGGATACTATGGCTACACCTTC. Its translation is CASSSENRGYYGYTF.

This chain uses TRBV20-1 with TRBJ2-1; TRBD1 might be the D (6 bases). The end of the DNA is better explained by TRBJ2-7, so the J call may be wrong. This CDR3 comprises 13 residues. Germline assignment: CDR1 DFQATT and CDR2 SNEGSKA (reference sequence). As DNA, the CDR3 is TGCAGTGCCTCACTAGACAGGTACAATGAGCAGTACTTC. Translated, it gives CSASLDRYNEQYF.

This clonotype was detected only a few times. The CDR3 sequence: CASSLVLDRRTIGGYTF. Here the CDR3 DNA reads TGTGCCAGCAGCTTAGTTTTGGACAGGCGAACGATTGGTGGCTACACCTTC. The chain carries TRBV11-2 and TRBJ1-2; 7 bases fit TRBD1. Losses at the gene ends were 1 base for V and 7 bases for J; bases not matched to a gene: 15. The V gene's germline CDR1 is SGHAT and CDR2 FQNNGV. This CDR3 has 17 amino acids.

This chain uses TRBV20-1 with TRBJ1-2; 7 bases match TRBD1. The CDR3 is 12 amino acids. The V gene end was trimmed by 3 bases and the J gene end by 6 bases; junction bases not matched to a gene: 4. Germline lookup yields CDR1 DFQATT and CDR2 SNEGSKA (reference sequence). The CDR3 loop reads CSASGRGDGYTF. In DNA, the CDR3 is TGCAGTGCTAGCGGCAGGGGGGATGGCTACACCTTC.

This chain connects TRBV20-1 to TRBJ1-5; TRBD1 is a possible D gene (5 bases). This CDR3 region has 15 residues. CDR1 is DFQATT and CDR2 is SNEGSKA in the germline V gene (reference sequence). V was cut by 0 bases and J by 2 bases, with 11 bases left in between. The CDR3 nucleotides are TGCAGTGCTAGAGATGAGGGCAGGGGCAATCAGCCCCAGCATTTT. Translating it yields CSARDEGRGNQPQHF.

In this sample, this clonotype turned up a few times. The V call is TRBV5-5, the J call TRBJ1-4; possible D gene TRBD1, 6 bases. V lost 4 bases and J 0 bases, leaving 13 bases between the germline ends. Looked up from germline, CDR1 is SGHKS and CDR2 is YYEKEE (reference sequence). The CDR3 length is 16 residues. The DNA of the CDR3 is TGTGCCAGCAGCACCAGGGGTTCCGCAACTAATGAAAAACTGTTTTTT. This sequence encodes CASSTRGSATNEKLFF.

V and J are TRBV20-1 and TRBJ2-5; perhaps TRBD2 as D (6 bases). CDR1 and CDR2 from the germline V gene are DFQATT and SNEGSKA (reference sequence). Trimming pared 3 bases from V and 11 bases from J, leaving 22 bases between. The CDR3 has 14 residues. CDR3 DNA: TGCAGTGCTAGGCCCTCCCGACTAGATAACGGGCAGTACTTC. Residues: CSARPSRLDNGQYF.

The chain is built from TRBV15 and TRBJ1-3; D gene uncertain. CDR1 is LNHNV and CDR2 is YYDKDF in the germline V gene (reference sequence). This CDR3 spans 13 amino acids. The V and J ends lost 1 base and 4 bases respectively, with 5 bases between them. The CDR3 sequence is CATSRVPGNTIYF. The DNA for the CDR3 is TGTGCCACCAGCAGAGTTCCCGGAAACACCATATATTTT.

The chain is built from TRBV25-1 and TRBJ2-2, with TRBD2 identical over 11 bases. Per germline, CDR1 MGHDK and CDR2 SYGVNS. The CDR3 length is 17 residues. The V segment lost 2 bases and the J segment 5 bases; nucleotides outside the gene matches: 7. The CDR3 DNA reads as TGTGCCAGCAGTGAACTAACTAGCGGGGGTTGGACCGGGGAGCTGTTTTTT. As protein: CASSELTSGGWTGELFF.

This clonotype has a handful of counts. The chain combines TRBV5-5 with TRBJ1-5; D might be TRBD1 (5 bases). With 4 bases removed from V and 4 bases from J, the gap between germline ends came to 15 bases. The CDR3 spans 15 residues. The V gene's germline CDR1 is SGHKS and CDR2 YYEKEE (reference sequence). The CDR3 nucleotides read TGTGCCAGCAGCCCCTCTTTTGGGGCAAATCAGCCCCAGCATTTT. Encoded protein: CASSPSFGANQPQHF.

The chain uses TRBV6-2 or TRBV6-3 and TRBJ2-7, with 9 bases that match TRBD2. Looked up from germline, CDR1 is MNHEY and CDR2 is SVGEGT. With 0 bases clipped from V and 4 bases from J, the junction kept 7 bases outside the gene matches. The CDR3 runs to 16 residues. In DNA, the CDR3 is TGTGCCAGCAGTTACTCGGCTAGCGGGGACTCGTACGAGCAGTACTTC. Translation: CASSYSASGDSYEQYF.

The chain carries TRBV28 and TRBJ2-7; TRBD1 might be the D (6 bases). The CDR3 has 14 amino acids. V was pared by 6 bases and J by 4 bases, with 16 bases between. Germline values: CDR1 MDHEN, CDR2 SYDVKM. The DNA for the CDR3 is TGTGCCAGCAGAAAGGCAGGGGACATATACGAGCAGTACTTC. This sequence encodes CASRKAGDIYEQYF.

The CDR3 protein is CASSPGGRGEYNEQFF. The CDR3 DNA is TGCGCCAGCAGCCCGGGTGGTCGGGGCGAGTACAATGAGCAGTTCTTC. This chain joins TRBV4-1 and TRBJ2-1; D tentatively fits TRBD1 or TRBD2 (5 bases each). This CDR3 has 16 amino acids. Between the trimmed V and J ends, which lost 4 bases and 4 bases, there was a span of 17 bases. Looked up from germline, CDR1 is MGHRA and CDR2 is YSYEKL.

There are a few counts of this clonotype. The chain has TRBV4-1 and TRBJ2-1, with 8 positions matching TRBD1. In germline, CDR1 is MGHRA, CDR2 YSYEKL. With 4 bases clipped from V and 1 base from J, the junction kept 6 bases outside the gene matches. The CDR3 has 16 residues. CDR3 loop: CASSLQTGASYNEQFF. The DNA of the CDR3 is TGCGCCAGCAGCCTGCAGACAGGGGCATCCTACAATGAGCAGTTCTTC.

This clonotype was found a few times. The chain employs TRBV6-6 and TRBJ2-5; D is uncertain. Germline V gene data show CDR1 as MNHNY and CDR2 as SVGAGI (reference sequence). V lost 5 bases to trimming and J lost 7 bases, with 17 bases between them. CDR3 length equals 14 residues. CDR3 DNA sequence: TGTGCCAGCAGTCTTTCCGTCCCCGCAGGGACCCAGTACTTC. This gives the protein CASSLSVPAGTQYF.

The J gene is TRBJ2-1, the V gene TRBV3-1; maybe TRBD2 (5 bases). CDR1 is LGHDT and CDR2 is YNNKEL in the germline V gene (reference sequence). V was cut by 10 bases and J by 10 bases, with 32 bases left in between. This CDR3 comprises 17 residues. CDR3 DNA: TGTGCCAATCAAAGCCTACGACTTCGTACCGGGGAGCACGAGCAGTTCTTC. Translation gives CANQSLRLRTGEHEQFF.

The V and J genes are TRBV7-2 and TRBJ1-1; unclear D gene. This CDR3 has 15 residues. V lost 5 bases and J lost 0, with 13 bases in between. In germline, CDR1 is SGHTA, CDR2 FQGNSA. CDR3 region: CASSPSGSLNTEAFF. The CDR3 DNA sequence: TGTGCCAGCAGCCCGAGTGGCAGTTTGAACACTGAAGCTTTCTTT. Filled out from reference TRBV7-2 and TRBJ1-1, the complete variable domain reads GAGVSQSPSNKVTEKGKDVELRCDPISGHTALYWYRQSLGQGLEFLIYFQGNSAPDKSGLPSDRFSAERTGGSVSTLTIQRTQQEDSAVYLCASSPSGSLNTEAFFGQGTRLTVV.